A single sample gave rise to the 9 T cell receptor beta chains below, sequenced in a study of control samples from healthy donors and cancer patients. Method: immunoSEQ multiplex PCR; TCRdb's copy keeps in-frame clones and lacks some. The table lists some 160,000 clones, 89% of them singletons. Sequencing was done on a sample of blood. These receptors originate from a man aged 30 to 39 in good health.

The chain joins TRBV7-2 to TRBJ2-1; no firm D call. Germline CDR1 SGHTA, CDR2 FQGNSA. The CDR3 covers 13 residues. V shed 5 bases and J shed 7 bases, with 12 bases lying between them. CDR3 sequence: CASSPGPRNEQFF. DNA for the CDR3: TGTGCCAGCAGCCCTGGACCCCGTAATGAGCAGTTCTTC.

The chain couples TRBV27 to TRBJ1-4; 10 bases match TRBD1. V dropped 5 bases and J dropped 4; count of bases not matched to a gene: 7. Germline V gene sequence: CDR1 MNHEY, CDR2 SMNVEV (reference sequence). CDR3 size: 16 residues. Written as DNA, the CDR3 is TGTGCCAGCAGTCTCGGACAGGGGGGATATAATGAAAAACTGTTTTTT. This translates into CASSLGQGGYNEKLFF.

This chain connects TRBV4-3 to TRBJ2-7, with 7 nucleotides matching TRBD1. This CDR3 has 14 residues. Germline loops: CDR1 LGHNA, CDR2 YSLEER. After removal of 3 bases from V and 1 base from J, the junction contained 3 bases not matched to a gene. The DNA of the CDR3 is TGCGCCAGCAGCCAGTACAGGGGATCCTACGAGCAGTACTTC. Translating gives CASSQYRGSYEQYF.

The rearrangement links TRBV6-5 to TRBJ2-7, with unresolved D. V lost 5 bases and J lost 0, with 14 bases in between. The CDR3 is 15 residues long. Per germline, CDR1 MNHEY and CDR2 SVGAGI. CDR3 bases: TGTGCCAGCAGTCCGAGAAGGGATCCCTCCTACGAGCAGTACTTC. Translation: CASSPRRDPSYEQYF.

The J gene is TRBJ2-5, the V gene TRBV9; D is undetermined. The CDR3 totals 13 residues. Germline V gene sequence: CDR1 SGDLS, CDR2 YYNGEE. Trimming cost V 0 bases and J 4 bases, with 7 bases left between them. The CDR3 DNA follows: TGTGCCAGCAGCGTAGTATCGGGAGAGACCCAGTACTTC. It is translated as CASSVVSGETQYF.

This chain joins TRBV6-6 and TRBJ2-7; 8 bases map to TRBD1. With 0 bases clipped from V and 6 bases from J, the junction kept 7 bases outside the gene matches. In germline, CDR1 is MNHNY, CDR2 SVGAGI (reference sequence). This CDR3 is 15 amino acids long. The CDR3 loop reads CASSYSSDRGGEQYF. CDR3 bases: TGTGCCAGCAGTTACTCGAGTGACAGGGGTGGCGAGCAGTACTTC.

The rearrangement joins TRBV14 to TRBJ2-4; 9 bases agree with TRBD1. CDR1 and CDR2 (germline): SGHDN, FVKESK. This CDR3 is 16 amino acids long. Germline trimming cut 4 bases from V and 3 bases from J; bases unmatched to any gene: 7. The CDR3 protein is CASSRYRGLDKNIQYF. CDR3 nucleotide sequence: TGTGCCAGCAGCCGATACAGGGGGCTAGACAAAAACATTCAGTACTTC.

The rearrangement uses TRBV7-6 and TRBJ2-3; tentatively, D is TRBD2 (6 bases). There are 15 residues in the CDR3. Germline CDR1 SGHVS, CDR2 FNYEAQ. V was pared by 3 bases and J by 2 bases, with 12 bases between. The CDR3 DNA follows: TGTGCCAGCAGCTTTACTAGCAGGAACACAGATACGCAGTATTTT. Translation: CASSFTSRNTDTQYF.

V and J are TRBV4-3 and TRBJ1-4; D gene unclear. This CDR3 has 15 residues. The V gene lost 3 bases and the J gene lost 8 bases, with 16 bases spanning the gap. From germline, CDR1 is LGHNA and CDR2 YSLEER. CDR3 DNA: TGCGCCAGCAGCCAGGATGGCGGGGTTGGCGAAAAACTGTTTTTT. Its protein product is CASSQDGGVGEKLFF.